The 9 T cell receptor beta chains reported below all come from one sample, sequenced in a study of monozygotic twins with inflammatory bowel disease. TCRdb re-called the 5' RACE reads and gives one entry per CDR3 protein, without DNA. This sample's table has around 400,000 distinct CDR3 sequences. Sequenced material: blood. The receptors were gathered from a human donor with ulcerative colitis or Crohn's disease, or a healthy co-twin of an affected twin (not recorded which).

The chain links TRBV24-1 to TRBJ2-7. This CDR3 is 11 amino acids long. CDR1 is KGHDR and CDR2 is SFDVKD in the germline V gene. The CDR3 spells CARLPQYEQYF.

This rearrangement joins TRBV30 to TRBJ1-6. The CDR3 consists of 11 residues. In germline, CDR1 is GTSNPN, CDR2 SVGIG (reference sequence). CDR3 in amino acids: CAWSVWAPLHF.

This rearrangement joins TRBV7-9 to TRBJ1-1. Germline V gene data show CDR1 as SEHNR and CDR2 as FQNEAQ (reference sequence). The CDR3 runs 17 residues. The CDR3 protein is CASSSPQGQTIYTEAFF.

The rearrangement joins TRBV5-1 to TRBJ2-1; the TCRdb D gene call, TRBD2, has no DNA to confirm it. The CDR3 runs 17 residues. Looked up from germline, CDR1 is SGHRS and CDR2 is YFSETQ. The CDR3 protein is CASSPTYSSGRAREQFF. The complete variable domain, with remaining parts taken from reference TRBV5-1 and TRBJ2-1, reads KAGVTQTPRYLIKTRGQQVTLSCSPISGHRSVSWYQQTPGQGLQFLFEYFSETQRNKGNFPGRFSGRQFSNSRSEMNVSTLELGDSALYLCASSPTYSSGRAREQFFGPGTRLTVL.

V gene TRBV4-3 combines with J gene TRBJ2-7. The CDR3 has 13 residues. Per germline, CDR1 LGHNA and CDR2 YSLEER. The CDR3 sequence: CASSQDRGYVQYF.

This chain uses TRBV5-6 with TRBJ2-7; the TCRdb D gene call, TRBD1, has no DNA to confirm it. In germline, CDR1 is SGHDT, CDR2 YYEEEE. The CDR3 extends over 14 amino acids. CDR3 loop: CASSLGGDNLEQYF.

The J gene is TRBJ2-1, the V gene TRBV5-1. The CDR3 totals 14 residues. Germline loops: CDR1 SGHRS, CDR2 YFSETQ. The CDR3 loop reads CASSWDSSYNEQFF.

This CDR3 is CAISELQDSYEQYF. The rearrangement joins TRBV10-3 to TRBJ2-7. The CDR3 is 14 residues long. Germline lookup yields CDR1 ENHRY and CDR2 SYGVKD.

V gene TRBV18 combines with J gene TRBJ2-1; with no DNA, the TCRdb D assignment of TRBD1 cannot be verified. CDR3 size: 17 residues. In germline, CDR1 is KGHSH, CDR2 LQKENI. The CDR3 region is CASSPARPMSSYNEQFF.